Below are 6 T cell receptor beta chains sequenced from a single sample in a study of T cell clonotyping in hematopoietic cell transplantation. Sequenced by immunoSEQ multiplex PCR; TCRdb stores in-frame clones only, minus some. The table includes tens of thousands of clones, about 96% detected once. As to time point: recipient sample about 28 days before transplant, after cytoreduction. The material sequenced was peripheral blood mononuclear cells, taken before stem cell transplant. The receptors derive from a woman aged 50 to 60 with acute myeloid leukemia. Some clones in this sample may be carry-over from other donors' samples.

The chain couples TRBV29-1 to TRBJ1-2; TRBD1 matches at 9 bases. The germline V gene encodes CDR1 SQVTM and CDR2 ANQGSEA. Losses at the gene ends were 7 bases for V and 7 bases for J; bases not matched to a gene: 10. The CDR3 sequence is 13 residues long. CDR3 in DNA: TGCAGCGCTATAGGGACAGGGTTCAGTGGCTACACCTTC. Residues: CSAIGTGFSGYTF.

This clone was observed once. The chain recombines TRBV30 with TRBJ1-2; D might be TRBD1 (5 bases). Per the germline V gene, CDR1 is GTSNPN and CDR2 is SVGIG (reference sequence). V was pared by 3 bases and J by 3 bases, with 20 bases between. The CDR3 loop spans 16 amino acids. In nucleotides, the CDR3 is TGTGCCTGGAGGAAAGGAGGGACGGCCCCTTACTATGGCTACACCTTC. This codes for CAWRKGGTAPYYGYTF. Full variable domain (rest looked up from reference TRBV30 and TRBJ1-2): SQTIHQWPATLVQPVGSPLSLECTVEGTSNPNLYWYRQAAGRGLQLLFYSVGIGQISSEVPQNLSASRPQDRQFILSSKKLLLSDSGFYLCAWRKGGTAPYYGYTFGSGTRLTVV.

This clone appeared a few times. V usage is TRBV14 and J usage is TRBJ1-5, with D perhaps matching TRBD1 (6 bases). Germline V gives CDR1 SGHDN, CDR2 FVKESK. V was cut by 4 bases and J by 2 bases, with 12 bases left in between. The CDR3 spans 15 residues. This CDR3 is CASSPTGFGNQPQHF. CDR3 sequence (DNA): TGTGCCAGCAGCCCGACAGGCTTCGGCAATCAGCCCCAGCATTTT.

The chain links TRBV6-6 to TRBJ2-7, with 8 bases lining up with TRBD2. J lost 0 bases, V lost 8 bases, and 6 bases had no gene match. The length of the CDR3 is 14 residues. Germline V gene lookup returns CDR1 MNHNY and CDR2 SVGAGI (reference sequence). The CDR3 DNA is TGTGCCAGCGACATAGCGGGGTCCTCCTACGAGCAGTACTTC. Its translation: CASDIAGSSYEQYF.

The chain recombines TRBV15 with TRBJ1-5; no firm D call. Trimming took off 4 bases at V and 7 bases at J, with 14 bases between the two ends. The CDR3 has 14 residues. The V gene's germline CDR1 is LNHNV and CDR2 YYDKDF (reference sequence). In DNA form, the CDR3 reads TGTGCCACCAGCACCCTTTTGACTGGACAGCCCCAGCATTTT. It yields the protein CATSTLLTGQPQHF.

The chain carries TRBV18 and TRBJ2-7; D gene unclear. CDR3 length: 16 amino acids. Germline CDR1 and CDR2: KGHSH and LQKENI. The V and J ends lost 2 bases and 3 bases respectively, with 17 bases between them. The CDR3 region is CASSPGTGLSYYEQYF. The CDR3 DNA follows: TGTGCCAGCTCACCAGGTACTGGGCTCTCGTACTACGAGCAGTACTTC. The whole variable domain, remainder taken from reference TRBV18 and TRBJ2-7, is NAGVMQNPRHLVRRRGQEARLRCSPMKGHSHVYWYRQLPEEGLKFMVYLQKENIIDESGMPKERFSAEFPKEGPSILRIQQVVRGDSAAYFCASSPGTGLSYYEQYFGPGTRLTVT.